This section outlines one T cell receptor beta chain sequence together with its context. Its antigen is not known. In germline, CDR1 is SGHRS, CDR2 YFSETQ. The CDR3 is made up of 16 amino acids. Trimming took 1 base from V and 5 from J, leaving 15 bases between them. PCR used 60 Vbeta primers and 13 Jbeta primers. TCRdb's copy holds only in-frame clones and misses some; the assay was immunoSEQ multiplex PCR. The profile shows approximately 75,000 clones, around 80% of them singletons. This sample is drawn from a study of cytomegalovirus exposure and HLA in healthy donors. About the research overall: Earlier findings included about 120 million unique TCR beta sequences obtained from about 179 million T cells. Among the 300 to 500 genotyped donors, 70% to 85% were placed in the Caucasian-associated ancestry cluster. Study findings and constraints: Being indistinguishable, some V segments were excluded, TRBV6-2 and TRBV6-3 among them. Accurate prediction of HLA-A and HLA-B alleles (for most subjects) was reportedly achieved from TCR beta sequences.

This clonotype was sampled from a male donor in good health and CMV-seronegative. The chain has TRBV5-1 and TRBJ2-2; TRBD1 might be the D (6 bases). Sample: PBMCs. As DNA, the CDR3 is TGCGCCAGCAGCTTGCTACAGGGCCCTGGAACCGGGGAGCTGTTTTTT. Amino acid sequence: CASSLLQGPGTGELFF.